The TCR beta chain described here comes from a study of Ad26.COV2.S vaccination and SARS-CoV-2 variants. General study points: Vaccinated individuals (as opposed to placebo recipients) had higher spike-specific TCR breadth. Reportedly, after vaccination the spike-specific CD8+ and CD4+ T cell responses displayed substantial breadth. Researchers cautioned that TCR breadth and depth analyses may have underestimated total T cell responses.

As to treatment: some 19 received Ad26.COV2.S at low or high dose, single or two shots; roughly five received placebo; per-sample allocation not given. Sampling was performed 63 days after the first vaccine or placebo injection. Immunization relied on an Ad26 vector, which expressed Wuhan-strain SARS-CoV-2 spike. Germline lookup yields CDR1 SGHRS and CDR2 YFSETQ. The CDR3 length is 16 residues. Trimming at V came to 0 bases and at J to 3 bases, leaving 6 bases not matched to a gene. The sample holds a few counts of this clone. Antigen specificity is unknown. Clones were sequenced by immunoSEQ multiplex PCR, and TCRdb holds only the in-frame ones, with some missing. The sample includes about 350,000 clones, 85% of them seen just once.

The sample in question was peripheral blood, obtained in a trial of Ad26.COV2.S vaccine versus placebo. This sequence was found in a person between 18 and 65 years old who received the Ad26.COV2.S COVID-19 vaccine or a placebo. The chain is built from TRBV5-1 and TRBJ1-5; TRBD1 agrees at 7 bases. The CDR3 nucleotides are TGCGCCAGCAGCTTGGGGACAGGAAATAACAATCAGCCCCAGCATTTT. It is translated as CASSLGTGNNNQPQHF. Combining the CDR3 with reference TRBV5-1 and TRBJ1-5 gives the whole variable domain KAGVTQTPRYLIKTRGQQVTLSCSPISGHRSVSWYQQTPGQGLQFLFEYFSETQRNKGNFPGRFSGRQFSNSRSEMNVSTLELGDSALYLCASSLGTGNNNQPQHFGDGTRLSIL.